The 20 T cell receptor beta chains below were found in one sample sequenced in a study of blood T cell repertoires in COVID-19. TCRdb keeps only in-frame clones here, not all; method: immunoSEQ multiplex PCR. The repertoire consists of tens of thousands of clones, with 70% to 90% occurring once and the leading ten covering around 3.5%. Source material: peripheral blood. Receptors were obtained from a man aged 50 to 59 with active COVID-19.

The rearrangement links TRBV5-1 to TRBJ2-1; D perhaps matches TRBD2 (5 bases). Germline V gives CDR1 SGHRS, CDR2 YFSETQ. The CDR3 loop spans 15 amino acids. Trimming shortened V by 2 bases and J by 5 bases, and 14 bases separated the two germline ends. CDR3 nucleotide sequence: TGCGCCAGCAGCTTAGGACTCGGCTCGAACAATGAGCAGTTCTTC. Translating it yields CASSLGLGSNNEQFF.

The rearrangement uses TRBV10-3 and TRBJ1-5; tentatively, D is TRBD1 (6 bases). The CDR3 has 16 residues. With 0 bases removed from V and 0 bases from J, the gap between germline ends came to 9 bases. The germline V gene encodes CDR1 ENHRY and CDR2 SYGVKD. This CDR3 reads CAISESGGLSNQPQHF. The DNA for the CDR3 is TGTGCCATCAGTGAGTCGGGGGGGCTTAGCAATCAGCCCCAGCATTTT.

The chain employs TRBV7-8 and TRBJ2-7; 15 nucleotides line up with TRBD2. V lost 3 bases and J lost 5; bases outside the gene matches: 2. This CDR3 comprises 15 residues. In germline, CDR1 is SGHVS, CDR2 FQNEAQ. Here the CDR3 reads CASSLGLAGGDEQYF. The CDR3, as DNA: TGTGCCAGCAGCTTGGGACTAGCGGGGGGTGACGAGCAGTACTTC.

The V gene is TRBV5-1, the J gene TRBJ2-5, with 11 bases aligning to TRBD1. This CDR3 has 15 residues. V gave up 7 bases and J gave up 5 bases; unmatched junction bases: 10. CDR1 is SGHRS, CDR2 YFSETQ, per germline. The CDR3 spells CASGFGTGGLETQYF. The CDR3 bases are TGCGCCAGCGGATTCGGGACAGGGGGGTTGGAGACCCAGTACTTC.

This clone was detected only once. The V call is TRBV11-3, the J call TRBJ2-3, with TRBD2 matching 11 bases. Per germline, CDR1 SGHNT and CDR2 YENEEA. This CDR3 has 15 amino acids. V shed 5 bases and J 3 bases; nucleotides not matched to a gene: 4. The DNA for the CDR3 is TGTGCCAGCAGCCTCGGGACTAGCGGTACAGATACGCAGTATTTT. This gives the protein CASSLGTSGTDTQYF.

The sample holds a few counts of this clone. The V gene is TRBV5-5, the J gene TRBJ2-7, with D possibly matching TRBD2 (5 bases). This CDR3 has 12 amino acids. The germline gives CDR1 SGHKS, CDR2 YYEKEE (reference sequence). Trimming removed 4 bases at V and 9 bases at J, with 14 bases between. The CDR3 loop reads CASSPPGVRQYF. The CDR3 DNA reads TGTGCCAGCAGCCCCCCCGGGGTAAGGCAGTACTTC.

This chain joins TRBV18 and TRBJ1-1; tentatively, D is TRBD1 (6 bases). V was trimmed by 6 bases and J by 8 bases, leaving 16 bases between them. The germline CDR1 and CDR2 sequences are KGHSH and LQKENI. CDR3 size: 13 residues. CDR3: CASSQGGGREAFF. The CDR3 nucleotides read TGTGCCAGCTCCCAGGGAGGGGGTCGAGAAGCTTTCTTT.

The V and J genes are TRBV10-2 and TRBJ1-3; no clear D. This CDR3 contains 13 residues. Germline CDR1 is WSHSY and CDR2 is SAAADI. V lost 7 bases to trimming and J lost 0 bases, with 7 bases between them. The CDR3 sequence: CASKTGSGNTIYF. The CDR3 DNA reads as TGCGCCAGCAAAACGGGCTCTGGAAACACCATATATTTT.

The V and J genes are TRBV4-3 and TRBJ2-1; 14 bases align to TRBD2. The germline CDR1 and CDR2 sequences are LGHNA and YSLEER. Unmatched junction bases numbered 8, after V lost 1 base and J lost 9 bases. The CDR3 contains 17 residues. CDR3 region: CASSQAPGLAGDGEQFF. The CDR3 coding sequence is TGCGCCAGCAGCCAAGCTCCGGGACTAGCGGGAGACGGTGAGCAGTTCTTC.

V usage is TRBV13 and J usage is TRBJ1-1; TRBD1 might be the D (5 bases). Germline V CDR1 and CDR2: PRHDT, FYEKMQ (reference sequence). Trimming removed 1 base from V and 0 bases from J, with 9 bases in between. The CDR3 is 15 residues long. The chain's CDR3 is CASSLEGHLNTEAFF. The CDR3 region has the DNA TGTGCCAGCAGCTTAGAAGGACATTTGAACACTGAAGCTTTCTTT.

In nucleotides, the CDR3 is TGTGCCAGCAGCTTAGCAGGGGACAGCTCCTACAATGAGCAGTTCTTC. Translated: CASSLAGDSSYNEQFF. This rearrangement joins TRBV7-2 to TRBJ2-1, with 7 bases identical to TRBD1. The CDR3 contains 16 residues. Looked up from germline, CDR1 is SGHTA and CDR2 is FQGNSA. J was trimmed by 0 bases and V by 0 bases; bases with no gene match: 2.

This clone was found once. CDR3 residues: CASSPPESDRGNEQYF. The DNA for the CDR3 is TGTGCCAGCAGTCCCCCCGAGTCTGACAGGGGTAACGAGCAGTACTTC. The rearrangement uses TRBV28 and TRBJ2-7, with TRBD1 matching 8 bases. This CDR3 spans 16 amino acids. V was clipped by 5 bases and J by 5 bases; unmatched bases: 14. CDR1 MDHEN and CDR2 SYDVKM come from the germline V gene.

The chain couples TRBV30 to TRBJ2-5; D remains unclear. Germline V gives CDR1 GTSNPN, CDR2 SVGIG (reference sequence). This CDR3 contains 14 residues. Trimming took 0 bases from V and 5 from J, leaving 13 bases between them. CDR3: CAWSVGLEAETQYF. The CDR3 nucleotides read TGTGCCTGGAGTGTTGGCCTCGAGGCGGAGACCCAGTACTTC.

This rearrangement joins TRBV5-4 to TRBJ1-5; 8 bases align to TRBD1. V lost 3 bases and J lost 5; bases outside the gene matches: 10. Germline values: CDR1 SGHNT, CDR2 YYREEE (reference sequence). The CDR3 has 16 amino acids. The CDR3 DNA follows: TGTGCCAGCAGCTCGGAAACGGACAGGGTGTATCAGCCCCAGCATTTT. Protein sequence: CASSSETDRVYQPQHF.

This clone was detected once. This chain links TRBV6-9 with TRBJ1-5, with a weak D call TRBD1 (5 bases). The CDR3 has 12 residues. Trimming left V 11 bases short and J 4 bases short, with 12 bases between. Germline loops: CDR1 MNHGY, CDR2 SVAAGI. CDR3 residues: CAGGVDNQPQHF. The DNA of the CDR3 is TGTGCCGGGGGGGTGGATAATCAGCCCCAGCATTTT.

This sequence joins TRBV27 and TRBJ1-1; unclear D gene. Germline loops: CDR1 MNHEY, CDR2 SMNVEV (reference sequence). The CDR3 is 13 residues long. V was clipped by 9 bases and J by 6 bases, with 17 bases between them. CDR3 bases: TGTGCCAGTCCCCGGACTAACCGGGCTGAAGCTTTCTTT. This encodes CASPRTNRAEAFF.

The J gene is TRBJ2-1, the V gene TRBV10-3; 8 nucleotides line up with TRBD2. CDR3 length: 12 amino acids. CDR1 and CDR2 (germline): ENHRY, SYGVKD. After removal of 4 bases from V and 7 bases from J, the junction contained 0 bases not matched to a gene. The chain's CDR3 is CAISGLANEQFF. The CDR3 DNA is TGTGCCATCAGTGGACTAGCGAATGAGCAGTTCTTC.

In its sample, this clone was seen once. The chain links TRBV28 to TRBJ2-7; 10 bases fit TRBD1. CDR1 and CDR2 (germline): MDHEN, SYDVKM. The V gene end was trimmed by 8 bases and the J gene end by 12 bases; junction bases not matched to a gene: 16. CDR3 length: 14 residues. The DNA of the CDR3 is TGTGCCAGCCGGGGACCCGGGACAGGGGCCCGTTGGTACTTC. It codes for CASRGPGTGARWYF.

CDR3 coding DNA: TGCGCCAGCAGCTTCAAAACAGGGCCGATCAACACAGATACGCAGTATTTT. Amino acid sequence: CASSFKTGPINTDTQYF. This chain joins TRBV5-1 and TRBJ2-3, with D possibly being TRBD1 (6 bases). This CDR3 is built from 17 residues. Trimming pared 2 bases from V and 2 bases from J, leaving 18 bases between. Germline loops: CDR1 SGHRS, CDR2 YFSETQ.

CDR3 DNA: TGTGCCAGTAGTATAGGGCACAACACTGAAGCTTTCTTT. Translated: CASSIGHNTEAFF. This rearrangement joins TRBV19 to TRBJ1-1; no reliable D call. With 1 base removed from V and 2 bases from J, the gap between germline ends came to 5 bases. This CDR3 contains 13 residues. CDR1 LNHDA and CDR2 SQIVND come from the germline V gene (reference sequence).